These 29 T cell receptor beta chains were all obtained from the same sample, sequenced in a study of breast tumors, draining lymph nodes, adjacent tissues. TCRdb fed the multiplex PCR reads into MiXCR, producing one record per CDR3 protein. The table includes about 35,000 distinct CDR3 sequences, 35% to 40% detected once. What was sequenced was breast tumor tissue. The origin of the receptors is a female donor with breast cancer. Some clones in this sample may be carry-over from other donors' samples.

CDR3 region: CASSLLPGPYEQYF. In nucleotides, the CDR3 is TGTGCCAGCAGCTTGTTACCGGGCCCCTACGAGCAGTACTTC. The V gene is TRBV7-2, the J gene TRBJ2-7; no clear D gene. The V end lost 3 bases, the J end lost 2 bases, and 11 bases lay between the germline ends. The CDR3 has 14 residues. The germline V gene encodes CDR1 SGHTA and CDR2 FQGNSA.

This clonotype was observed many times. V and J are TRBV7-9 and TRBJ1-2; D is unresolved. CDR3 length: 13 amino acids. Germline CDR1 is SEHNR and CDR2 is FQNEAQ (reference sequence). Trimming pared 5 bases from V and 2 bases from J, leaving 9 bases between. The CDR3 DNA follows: TGTGCCAGCAGCCCGGACGGGAACTATGGCTACACCTTC. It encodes CASSPDGNYGYTF.

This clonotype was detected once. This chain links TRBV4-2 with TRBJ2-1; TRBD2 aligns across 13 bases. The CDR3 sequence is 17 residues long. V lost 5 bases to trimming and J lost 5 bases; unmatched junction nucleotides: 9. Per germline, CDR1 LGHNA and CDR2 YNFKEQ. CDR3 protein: CASSVGLAGDGDNEQFF. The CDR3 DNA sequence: TGTGCCAGCAGCGTTGGACTAGCGGGAGATGGGGACAATGAGCAGTTCTTC.

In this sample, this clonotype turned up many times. CDR3 protein: CASSLGSNRHNEKLFF. CDR3 sequence (DNA): TGTGCCAGCAGCTTAGGCTCTAACAGGCATAATGAAAAACTGTTTTTT. The rearrangement links TRBV7-2 to TRBJ1-4; tentative D call: TRBD1 (5 bases). Germline CDR1 is SGHTA and CDR2 is FQGNSA. V was cut by 1 base and J by 4 bases, with 13 bases left in between. CDR3 length: 16 residues.

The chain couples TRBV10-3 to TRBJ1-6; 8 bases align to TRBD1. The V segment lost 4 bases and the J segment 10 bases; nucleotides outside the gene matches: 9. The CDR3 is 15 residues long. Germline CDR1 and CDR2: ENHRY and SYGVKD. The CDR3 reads CAISGAGGSESPLHF. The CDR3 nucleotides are TGTGCCATCAGTGGAGCAGGGGGCAGCGAATCACCCCTCCACTTT.

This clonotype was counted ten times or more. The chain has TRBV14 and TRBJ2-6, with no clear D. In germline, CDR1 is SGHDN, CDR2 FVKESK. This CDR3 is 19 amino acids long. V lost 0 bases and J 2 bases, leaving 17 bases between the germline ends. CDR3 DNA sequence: TGTGCCAGCAGCCAAGATTTCCCGGGCCCGGTCGCTGGGGCCAACGTCCTGACTTTC. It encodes CASSQDFPGPVAGANVLTF.

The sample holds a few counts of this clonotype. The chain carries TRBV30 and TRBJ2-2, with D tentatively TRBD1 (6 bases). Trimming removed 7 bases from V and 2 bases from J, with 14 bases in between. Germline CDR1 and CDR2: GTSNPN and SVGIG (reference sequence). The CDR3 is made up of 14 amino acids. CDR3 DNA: TGTGCCTCCCTTACGACAGGAAACACCGGGGAGCTGTTTTTT. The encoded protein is CASLTTGNTGELFF.

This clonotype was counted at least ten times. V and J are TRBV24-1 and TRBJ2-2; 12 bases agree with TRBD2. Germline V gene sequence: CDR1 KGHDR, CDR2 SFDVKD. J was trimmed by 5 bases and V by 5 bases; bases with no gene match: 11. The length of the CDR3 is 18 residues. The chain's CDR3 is CATSGSASGRAGTGELFF. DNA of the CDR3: TGTGCCACCAGTGGGTCAGCTAGCGGGAGGGCCGGGACCGGGGAGCTGTTTTTT.

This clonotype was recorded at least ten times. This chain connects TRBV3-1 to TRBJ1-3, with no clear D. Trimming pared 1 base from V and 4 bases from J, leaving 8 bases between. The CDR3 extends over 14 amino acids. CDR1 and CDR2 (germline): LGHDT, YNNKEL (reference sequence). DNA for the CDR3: TGTGCCAGCAGCCAAGTGGCAGGAGGAAACACCATATATTTT. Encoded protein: CASSQVAGGNTIYF.

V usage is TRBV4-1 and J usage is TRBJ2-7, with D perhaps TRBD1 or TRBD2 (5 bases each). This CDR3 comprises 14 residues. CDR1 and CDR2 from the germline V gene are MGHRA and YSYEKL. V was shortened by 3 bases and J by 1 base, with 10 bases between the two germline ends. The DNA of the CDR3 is TGCGCCAGCAGCCATGGGACGGGATCCTACGAGCAGTACTTC. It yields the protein CASSHGTGSYEQYF.

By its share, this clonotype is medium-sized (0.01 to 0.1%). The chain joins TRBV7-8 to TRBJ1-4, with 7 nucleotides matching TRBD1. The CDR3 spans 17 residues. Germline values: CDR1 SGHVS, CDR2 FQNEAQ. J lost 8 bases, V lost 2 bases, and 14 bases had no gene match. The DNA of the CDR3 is TGTGCCAGCAGCTTAAGGGACTTTGGGACAGAGAAGGAAAAACTGTTTTTT. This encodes CASSLRDFGTEKEKLFF.

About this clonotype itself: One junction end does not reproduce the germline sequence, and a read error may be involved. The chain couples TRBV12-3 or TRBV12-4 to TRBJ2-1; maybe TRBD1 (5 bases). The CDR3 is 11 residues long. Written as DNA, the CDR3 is TGTGCCAGCAGTTTGGACAATCAGCAGTTCTTC. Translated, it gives CASSLDNQQFF.

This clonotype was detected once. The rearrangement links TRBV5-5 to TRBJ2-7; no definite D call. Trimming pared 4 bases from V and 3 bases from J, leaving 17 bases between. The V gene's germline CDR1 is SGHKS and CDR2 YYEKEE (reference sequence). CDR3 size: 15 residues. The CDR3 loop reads CASSPMRRSDYEQYF. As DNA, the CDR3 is TGTGCCAGCAGCCCCATGAGACGGTCGGACTACGAGCAGTACTTC. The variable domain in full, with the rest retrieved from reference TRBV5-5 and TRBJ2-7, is DAGVTQSPTHLIKTRGQQVTLRCSPISGHKSVSWYQQVLGQGPQFIFQYYEKEERGRGNFPDRFSARQFPNYSSELNVNALLLGDSALYLCASSPMRRSDYEQYFGPGTRLTVT.

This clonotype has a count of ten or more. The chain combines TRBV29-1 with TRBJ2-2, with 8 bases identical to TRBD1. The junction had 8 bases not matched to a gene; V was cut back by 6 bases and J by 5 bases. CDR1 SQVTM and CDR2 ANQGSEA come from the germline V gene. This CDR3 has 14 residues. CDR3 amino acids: CSVLDRAGTGELFF. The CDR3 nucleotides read TGCAGCGTCCTGGACAGGGCGGGGACCGGGGAGCTGTTTTTT.

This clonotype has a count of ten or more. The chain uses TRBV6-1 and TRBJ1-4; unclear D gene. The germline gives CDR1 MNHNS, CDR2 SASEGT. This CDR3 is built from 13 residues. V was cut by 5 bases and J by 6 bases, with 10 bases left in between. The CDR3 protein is CASSSGFHEKLFF. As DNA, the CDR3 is TGTGCCAGCAGTTCCGGGTTCCATGAAAAACTGTTTTTT.

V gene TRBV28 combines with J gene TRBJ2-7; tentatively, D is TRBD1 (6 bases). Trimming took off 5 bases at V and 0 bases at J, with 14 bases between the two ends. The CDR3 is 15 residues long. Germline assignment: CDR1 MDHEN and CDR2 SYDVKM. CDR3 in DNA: TGTGCCAGCAGTCCTCTCCGGGACATCTCCTACGAGCAGTACTTC. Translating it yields CASSPLRDISYEQYF.

The CDR3 DNA follows: TGTGCCAGCAGCTTAGTGCCTTCGTTCGAGCAGTACTTC. It is translated as CASSLVPSFEQYF. The J gene is TRBJ2-7, the V gene TRBV11-3, with D unresolved. Germline CDR1 reads SGHNT; CDR2 reads YENEEA. V was pared by 1 base and J by 6 bases, with 10 bases between. The CDR3 loop spans 13 amino acids.

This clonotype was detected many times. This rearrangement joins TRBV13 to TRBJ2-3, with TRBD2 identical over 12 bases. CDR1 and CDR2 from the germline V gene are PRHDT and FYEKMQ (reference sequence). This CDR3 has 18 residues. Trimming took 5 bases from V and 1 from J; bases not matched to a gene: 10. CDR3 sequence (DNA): TGTGCCAGCAGCCCTGGACTAGCGGGATTCCCAGGCACAGATACGCAGTATTTT. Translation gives CASSPGLAGFPGTDTQYF.

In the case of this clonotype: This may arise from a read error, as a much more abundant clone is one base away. CDR3: CAGSYGIYGYTF. Written as DNA, the CDR3 is TGTGCCGGCAGTTACGGAATCTATGGCTACACCTTC. The J gene is TRBJ1-2, the V gene TRBV6-2 or TRBV6-3; unclear D gene. Germline CDR1 reads MNHEY; CDR2 reads SVGEGT. There are 12 residues in the CDR3.

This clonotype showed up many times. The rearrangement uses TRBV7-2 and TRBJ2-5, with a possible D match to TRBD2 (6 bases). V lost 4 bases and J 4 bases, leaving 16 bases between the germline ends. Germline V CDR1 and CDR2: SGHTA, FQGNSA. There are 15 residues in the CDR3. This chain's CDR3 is CASSSKGDGRETQYF. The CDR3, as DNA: TGTGCCAGCAGCTCGAAAGGGGACGGGAGAGAGACCCAGTACTTC.

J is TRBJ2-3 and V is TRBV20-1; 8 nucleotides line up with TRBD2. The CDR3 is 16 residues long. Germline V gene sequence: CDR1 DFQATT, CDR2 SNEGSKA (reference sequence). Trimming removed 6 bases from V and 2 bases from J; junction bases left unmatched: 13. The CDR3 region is CSAEGGSGALTDTQYF. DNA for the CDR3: TGCAGTGCCGAGGGGGGTAGCGGGGCTCTCACAGATACGCAGTATTTT.

CDR3 in DNA: TGTGCCAGCAGTTACTCGATGGCGGACAATGAGCAGTTCTTC. It specifies CASSYSMADNEQFF. V usage is TRBV6-6 and J usage is TRBJ2-1, with no clear D. V lost 0 bases and J lost 5, with 8 bases in between. Germline V gene lookup returns CDR1 MNHNY and CDR2 SVGAGI (reference sequence). CDR3 length equals 14 residues.

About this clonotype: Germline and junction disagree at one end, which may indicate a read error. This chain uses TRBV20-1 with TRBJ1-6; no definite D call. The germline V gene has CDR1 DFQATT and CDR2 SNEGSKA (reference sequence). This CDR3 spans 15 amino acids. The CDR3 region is CGARELTNTISPLHF. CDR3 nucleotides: TGCGGTGCTAGAGAACTGACCAATACAATCTCACCCCTCCACTTT.

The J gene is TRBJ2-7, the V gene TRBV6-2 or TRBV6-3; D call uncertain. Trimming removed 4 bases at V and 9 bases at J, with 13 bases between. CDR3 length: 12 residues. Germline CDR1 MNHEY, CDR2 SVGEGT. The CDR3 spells CASSSYSVAQYF. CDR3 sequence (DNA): TGTGCCAGCAGTTCTTATTCGGTTGCGCAGTACTTC.

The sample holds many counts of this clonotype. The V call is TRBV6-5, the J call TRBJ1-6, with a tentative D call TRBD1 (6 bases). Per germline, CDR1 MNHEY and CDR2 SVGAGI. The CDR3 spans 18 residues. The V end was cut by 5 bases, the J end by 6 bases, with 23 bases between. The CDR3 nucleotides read TGTGCCAGCAGTACTACACCAGGGGCCGGGACCGTTAATTCACCCCTCCACTTT. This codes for CASSTTPGAGTVNSPLHF.

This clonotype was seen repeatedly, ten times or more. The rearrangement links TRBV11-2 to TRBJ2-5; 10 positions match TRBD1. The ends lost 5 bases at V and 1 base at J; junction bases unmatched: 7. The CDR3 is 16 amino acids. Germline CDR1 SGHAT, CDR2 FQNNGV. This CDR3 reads CASSINGDRGQETQYF. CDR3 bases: TGTGCCAGCAGCATCAACGGGGACAGGGGCCAAGAGACCCAGTACTTC.

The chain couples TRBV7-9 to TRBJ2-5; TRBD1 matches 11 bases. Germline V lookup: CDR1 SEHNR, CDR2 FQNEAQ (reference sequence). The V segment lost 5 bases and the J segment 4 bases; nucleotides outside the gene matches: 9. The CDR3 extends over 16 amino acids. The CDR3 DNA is TGTGCCAGCAGCGACCGGGACAGGGGGGTTCTAGAGACCCAGTACTTC. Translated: CASSDRDRGVLETQYF.

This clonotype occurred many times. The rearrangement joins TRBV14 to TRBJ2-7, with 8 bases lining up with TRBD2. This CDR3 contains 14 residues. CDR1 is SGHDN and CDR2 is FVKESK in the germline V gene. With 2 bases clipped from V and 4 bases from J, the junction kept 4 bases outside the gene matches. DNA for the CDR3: TGTGCCAGCAGCCAAACCGGGACTAGGTACGAGCAGTACTTC. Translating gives CASSQTGTRYEQYF.

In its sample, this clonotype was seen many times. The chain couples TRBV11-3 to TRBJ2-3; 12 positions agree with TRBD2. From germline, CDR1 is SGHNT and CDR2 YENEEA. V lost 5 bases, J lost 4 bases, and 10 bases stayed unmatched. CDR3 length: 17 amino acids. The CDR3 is CASSTRTSGIGADTQYF. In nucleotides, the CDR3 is TGTGCCAGCAGCACTCGGACTAGCGGGATAGGGGCAGATACGCAGTATTTT.